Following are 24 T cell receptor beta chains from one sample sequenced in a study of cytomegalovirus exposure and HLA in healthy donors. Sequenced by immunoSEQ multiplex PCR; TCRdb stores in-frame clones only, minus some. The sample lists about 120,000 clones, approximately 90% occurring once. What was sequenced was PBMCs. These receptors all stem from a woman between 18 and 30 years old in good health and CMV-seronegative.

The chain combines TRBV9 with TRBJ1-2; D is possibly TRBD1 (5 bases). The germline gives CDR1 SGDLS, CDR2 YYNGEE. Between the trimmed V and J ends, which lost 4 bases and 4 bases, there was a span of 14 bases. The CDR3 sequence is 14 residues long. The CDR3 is CASSTRDGGYGYTF. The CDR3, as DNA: TGTGCCAGCAGCACCCGGGACGGGGGCTATGGCTACACCTTC.

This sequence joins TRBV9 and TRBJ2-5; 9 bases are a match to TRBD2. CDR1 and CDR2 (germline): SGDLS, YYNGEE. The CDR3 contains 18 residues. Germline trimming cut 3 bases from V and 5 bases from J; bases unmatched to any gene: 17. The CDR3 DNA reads TGTGCCAGCAGCGCCCCGTACTCAGCGGGAGGCCCAGGGGAGACCCAGTACTTC. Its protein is CASSAPYSAGGPGETQYF.

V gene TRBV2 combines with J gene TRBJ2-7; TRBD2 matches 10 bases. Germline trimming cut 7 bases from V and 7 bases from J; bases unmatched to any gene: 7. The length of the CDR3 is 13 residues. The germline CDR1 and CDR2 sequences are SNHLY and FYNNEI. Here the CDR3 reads CASMGLAKKEQYF. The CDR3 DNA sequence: TGTGCCAGCATGGGACTAGCGAAAAAAGAGCAGTACTTC.

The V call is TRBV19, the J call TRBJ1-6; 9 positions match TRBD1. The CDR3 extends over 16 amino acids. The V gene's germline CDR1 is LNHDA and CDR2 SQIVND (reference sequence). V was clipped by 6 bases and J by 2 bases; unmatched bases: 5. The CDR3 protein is CASRPTGGPYNSPLHF. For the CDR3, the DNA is TGTGCCAGTAGGCCGACAGGGGGACCCTATAATTCACCCCTCCACTTT.

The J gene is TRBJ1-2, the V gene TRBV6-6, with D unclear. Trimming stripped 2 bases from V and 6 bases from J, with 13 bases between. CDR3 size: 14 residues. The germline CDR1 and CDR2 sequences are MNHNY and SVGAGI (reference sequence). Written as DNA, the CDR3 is TGTGCCAGCAGTTACGTCCAGCTTACAGATGGCTACACCTTC. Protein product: CASSYVQLTDGYTF.

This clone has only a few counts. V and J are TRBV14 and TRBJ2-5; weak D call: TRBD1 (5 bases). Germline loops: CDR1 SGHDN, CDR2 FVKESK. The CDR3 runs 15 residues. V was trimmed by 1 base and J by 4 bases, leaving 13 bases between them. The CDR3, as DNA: TGTGCCAGCAGCCAAGCCTGGGCAGGGTCAGAGACCCAGTACTTC. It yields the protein CASSQAWAGSETQYF.

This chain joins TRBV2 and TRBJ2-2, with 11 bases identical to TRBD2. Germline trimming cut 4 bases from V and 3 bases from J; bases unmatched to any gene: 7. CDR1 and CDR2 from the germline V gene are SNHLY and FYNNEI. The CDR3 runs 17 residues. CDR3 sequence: CASSGLAGGPDTGELFF. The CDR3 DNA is TGTGCCAGCAGTGGTTTAGCGGGGGGGCCGGACACCGGGGAGCTGTTTTTT.

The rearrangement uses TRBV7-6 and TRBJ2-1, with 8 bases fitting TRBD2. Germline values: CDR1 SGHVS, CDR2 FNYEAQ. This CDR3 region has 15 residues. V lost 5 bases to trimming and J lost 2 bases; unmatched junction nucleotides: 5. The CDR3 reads CASSAQAGAYNEQFF. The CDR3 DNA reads TGTGCCAGCAGCGCCCAAGCGGGAGCCTACAATGAGCAGTTCTTC.

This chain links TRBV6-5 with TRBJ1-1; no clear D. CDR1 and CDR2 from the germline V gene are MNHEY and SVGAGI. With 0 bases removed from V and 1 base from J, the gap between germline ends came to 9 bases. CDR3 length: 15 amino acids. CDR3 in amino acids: CASSYSTTRNTEAFF. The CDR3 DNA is TGTGCCAGCAGTTACTCGACGACTAGGAACACTGAAGCTTTCTTT.

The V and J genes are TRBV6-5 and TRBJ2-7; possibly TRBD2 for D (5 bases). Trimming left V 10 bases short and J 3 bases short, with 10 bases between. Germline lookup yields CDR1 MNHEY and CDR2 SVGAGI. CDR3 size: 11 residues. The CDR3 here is CATRTGYEQYF. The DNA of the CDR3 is TGTGCCACCCGGACTGGCTACGAGCAGTACTTC.

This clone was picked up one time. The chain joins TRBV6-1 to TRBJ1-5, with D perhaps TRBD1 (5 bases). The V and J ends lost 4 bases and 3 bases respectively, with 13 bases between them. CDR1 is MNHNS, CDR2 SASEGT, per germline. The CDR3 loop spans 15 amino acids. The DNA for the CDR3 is TGTGCCAGCAGTGGGGGACTGACTAACAATCAGCCCCAGCATTTT. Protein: CASSGGLTNNQPQHF.

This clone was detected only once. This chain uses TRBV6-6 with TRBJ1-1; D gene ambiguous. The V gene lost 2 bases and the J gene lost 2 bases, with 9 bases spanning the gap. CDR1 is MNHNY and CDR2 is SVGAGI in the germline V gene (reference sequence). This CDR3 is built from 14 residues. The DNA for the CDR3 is TGTGCCAGCAGTTACAGAGAAACTAACACTGAAGCTTTCTTT. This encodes CASSYRETNTEAFF.

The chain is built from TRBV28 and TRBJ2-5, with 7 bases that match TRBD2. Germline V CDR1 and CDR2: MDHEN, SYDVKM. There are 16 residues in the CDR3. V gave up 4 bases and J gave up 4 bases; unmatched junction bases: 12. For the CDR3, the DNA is TGTGCCAGCAGTTGGCCCTGGGGGGGTACCGGAGAGACCCAGTACTTC. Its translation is CASSWPWGGTGETQYF.

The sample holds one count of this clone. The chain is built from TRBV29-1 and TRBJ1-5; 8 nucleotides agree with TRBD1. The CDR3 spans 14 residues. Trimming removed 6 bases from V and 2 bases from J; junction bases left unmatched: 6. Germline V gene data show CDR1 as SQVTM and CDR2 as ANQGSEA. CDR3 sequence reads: CSVGDRRGNQPQHF. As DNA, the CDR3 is TGCAGCGTCGGGGACAGGCGGGGCAATCAGCCCCAGCATTTT.

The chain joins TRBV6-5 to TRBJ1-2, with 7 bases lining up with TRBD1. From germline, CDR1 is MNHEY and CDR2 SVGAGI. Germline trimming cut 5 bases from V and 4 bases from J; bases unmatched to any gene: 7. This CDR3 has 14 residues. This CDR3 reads CASSPETGPYGYTF. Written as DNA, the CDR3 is TGTGCCAGCAGTCCCGAGACAGGGCCCTATGGCTACACCTTC.

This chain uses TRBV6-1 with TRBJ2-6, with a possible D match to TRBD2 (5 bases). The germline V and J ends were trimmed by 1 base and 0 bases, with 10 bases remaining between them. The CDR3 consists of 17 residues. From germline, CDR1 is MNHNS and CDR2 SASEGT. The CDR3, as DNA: TGTGCCAGCAGTGAAGGGACTCGCTTCTCTGGGGCCAACGTCCTGACTTTC. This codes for CASSEGTRFSGANVLTF.

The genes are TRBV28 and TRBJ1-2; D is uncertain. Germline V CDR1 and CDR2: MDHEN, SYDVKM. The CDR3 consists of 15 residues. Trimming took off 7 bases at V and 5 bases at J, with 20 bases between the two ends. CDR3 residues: CASTNQASNRYGYTF. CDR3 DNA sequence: TGTGCCAGCACCAACCAGGCTTCTAATCGGTATGGCTACACCTTC.

This CDR3 is CARSFRGRDTEAFF. The CDR3 DNA follows: TGTGCCAGAAGCTTCAGGGGGCGGGACACTGAAGCTTTCTTT. This chain uses TRBV5-3 with TRBJ1-1; TRBD1 aligns across 8 bases. TRBV5-3 is noted as an ORF with a role that remains uncertain. The CDR3 contains 14 residues. Trimming removed 2 bases from V and 3 bases from J; junction bases left unmatched: 3.

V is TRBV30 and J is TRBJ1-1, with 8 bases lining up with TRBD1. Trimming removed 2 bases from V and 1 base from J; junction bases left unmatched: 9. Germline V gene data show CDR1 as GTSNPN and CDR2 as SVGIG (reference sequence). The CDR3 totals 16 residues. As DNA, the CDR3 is TGTGCCTGGAGTCCGTGGACAGGGATCGGGAACACTGAAGCTTTCTTT. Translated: CAWSPWTGIGNTEAFF.

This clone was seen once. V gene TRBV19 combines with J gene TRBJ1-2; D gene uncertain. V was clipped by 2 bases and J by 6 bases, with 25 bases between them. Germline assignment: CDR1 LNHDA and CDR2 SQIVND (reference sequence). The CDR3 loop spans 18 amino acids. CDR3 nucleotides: TGTGCCAGTAGTATACCTAGAACCGAATTGTTCGGCCGAGATGGCTACACCTTC. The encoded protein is CASSIPRTELFGRDGYTF.

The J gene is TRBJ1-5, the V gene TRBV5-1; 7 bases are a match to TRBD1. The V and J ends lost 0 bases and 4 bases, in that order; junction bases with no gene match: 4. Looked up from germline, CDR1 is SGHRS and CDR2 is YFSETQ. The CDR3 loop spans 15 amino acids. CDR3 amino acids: CASSLGQGENQPQHF. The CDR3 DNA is TGCGCCAGCAGCTTGGGGCAGGGGGAGAATCAGCCCCAGCATTTT.

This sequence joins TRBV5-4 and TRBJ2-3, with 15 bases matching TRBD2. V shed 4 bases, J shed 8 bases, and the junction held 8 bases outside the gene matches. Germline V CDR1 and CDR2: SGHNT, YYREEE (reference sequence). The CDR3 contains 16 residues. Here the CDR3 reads CASSKGLAGGRGTQYF. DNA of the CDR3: TGTGCCAGCAGCAAAGGACTAGCGGGAGGGAGAGGTACGCAGTATTTT. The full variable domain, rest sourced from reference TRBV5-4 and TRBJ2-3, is ETGVTQSPTHLIKTRGQQVTLRCSSQSGHNTVSWYQQALGQGPQFIFQYYREEENGRGNFPPRFSGLQFPNYSSELNVNALELDDSALYLCASSKGLAGGRGTQYFGPGTRLTVL.

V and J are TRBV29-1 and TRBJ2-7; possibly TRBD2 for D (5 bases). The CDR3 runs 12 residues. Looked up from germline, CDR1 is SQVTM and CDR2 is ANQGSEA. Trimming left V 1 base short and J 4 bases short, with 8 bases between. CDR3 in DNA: TGCAGCGTTGAAGGTGAGGGTTACGAGCAGTACTTC. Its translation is CSVEGEGYEQYF.

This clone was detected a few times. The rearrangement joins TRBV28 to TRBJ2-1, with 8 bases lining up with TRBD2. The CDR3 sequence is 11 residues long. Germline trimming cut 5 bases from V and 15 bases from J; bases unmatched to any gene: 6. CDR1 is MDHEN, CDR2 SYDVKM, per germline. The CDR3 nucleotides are TGTGCCAGCAGTGATAGCGGGGCGCGGTTCTTC. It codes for CASSDSGARFF. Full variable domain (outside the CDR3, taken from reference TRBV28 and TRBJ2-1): DVKVTQSSRYLVKRTGEKVFLECVQDMDHENMFWYRQDPGLGLRLIYFSYDVKMKEKGDIPEGYSVSREKKERFSLILESASTNQTSMYLCASSDSGARFFGPGTRLTVL.